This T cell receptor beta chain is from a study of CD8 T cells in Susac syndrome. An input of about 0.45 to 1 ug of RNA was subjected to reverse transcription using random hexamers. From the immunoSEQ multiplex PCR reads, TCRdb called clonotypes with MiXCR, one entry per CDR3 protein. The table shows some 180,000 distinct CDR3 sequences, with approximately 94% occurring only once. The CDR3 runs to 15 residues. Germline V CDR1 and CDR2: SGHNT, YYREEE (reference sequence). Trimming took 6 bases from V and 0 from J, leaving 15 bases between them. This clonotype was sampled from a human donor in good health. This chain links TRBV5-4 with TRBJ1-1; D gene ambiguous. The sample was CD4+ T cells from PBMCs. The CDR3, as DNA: TGTGCCAGCACTTCGGCGCGGGGTGTGAACACTGAAGCTTTCTTT. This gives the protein CASTSARGVNTEAFF.